This T cell receptor beta chain was sequenced in a study of response to subunit inactivated influenza vaccine. Whole-study results and caveats: It was suggested by the authors that few new T cells are recruited by each seasonal influenza vaccination.

At least ten counts were recorded for this clonotype. Antigen specificity is unknown. TCRdb fed the RT-PCR reads into MiXCR, producing one record per CDR3 protein. Of roughly 700,000 distinct CDR3 sequences listed, approximately 14% are singletons. CDR3 size: 11 residues. The V end was cut by 5 bases, the J end by 10 bases, with 8 bases between. Here the sequenced sample was PBMCs from blood, taken around two weeks before vaccination. The TCR was taken from a man in his fifties or sixties who received an inactivated influenza vaccine. This chain uses TRBV12-3 or TRBV12-4 with TRBJ1-4; D gene unclear. CDR3 region: CASSRIGKLFF. The CDR3 nucleotides read TGTGCCAGCAGTAGAATCGGAAAACTGTTTTTT.